The next 24 T cell receptor beta chains were all read from a single sample in a study of neurological immune-mediated disorders. Regarding time point: longitudinal time-point 2. TCRdb redid the calling of the 5' RACE reads with MiXCR, one entry per CDR3 protein. In the table there are tens of thousands of distinct CDR3 sequences, nearly 6% of which are singletons. Sequencing input: PBMCs. Receptor source: a woman between 55 and 75 years old with multiple sclerosis.

This clonotype was detected a few times. The V gene is TRBV5-1, the J gene TRBJ2-1; 15 bases align to TRBD2. Germline V gene sequence: CDR1 SGHRS, CDR2 YFSETQ. This CDR3 contains 16 residues. The ends lost 6 bases at V and 6 bases at J; junction bases unmatched: 7. CDR3 DNA sequence: TGCGCCAGCATGCGGACTAGCGGGGGGGGACTCAATGAGCAGTTCTTC. Translation: CASMRTSGGGLNEQFF.

This clonotype was picked up many times. V gene TRBV5-1 combines with J gene TRBJ1-6; D perhaps matches TRBD1 (6 bases). The V end lost 4 bases, the J end lost 7 bases, and 12 bases lay between the germline ends. The CDR3 consists of 14 residues. Germline V lookup: CDR1 SGHRS, CDR2 YFSETQ. The CDR3 DNA sequence: TGCGCCAGCAGCCCCTCGACAGGCAATTCACCCCTCCACTTT. Its protein product is CASSPSTGNSPLHF.

This clonotype appeared many times. The rearrangement joins TRBV28 to TRBJ2-7, with D tentatively TRBD1 (6 bases). This CDR3 has 15 residues. The germline CDR1 and CDR2 sequences are MDHEN and SYDVKM. V lost 1 base to trimming and J lost 2 bases, with 12 bases between them. In DNA form, the CDR3 reads TGTGCCAGCAGTTTATATCAGACAGGACCCTACGAGCAGTACTTC. Its translation is CASSLYQTGPYEQYF.

The sample holds many counts of this clonotype. The CDR3 DNA reads as TGTGCCAGCAGCGAGGGGGCAGAACAAGAAGCTTTCTTT. This codes for CASSEGAEQEAFF. V usage is TRBV4-2 and J usage is TRBJ1-1; 7 bases line up with TRBD1. In germline, CDR1 is LGHNA, CDR2 YNFKEQ. CDR3 length: 13 amino acids. With 5 bases clipped from V and 8 bases from J, the junction kept 8 bases outside the gene matches.

This clonotype was detected ten times or more. The rearrangement joins TRBV3-1 to TRBJ2-1, with D perhaps matching TRBD1 (5 bases). CDR1 and CDR2 (germline): LGHDT, YNNKEL (reference sequence). The CDR3 covers 15 residues. V lost 0 bases, J lost 5 bases, and 11 bases lay in between. The CDR3 here is CASSQDWGRDNEQFF. The DNA of the CDR3 is TGTGCCAGCAGCCAAGATTGGGGCAGGGACAATGAGCAGTTCTTC.

The chain recombines TRBV12-3 or TRBV12-4 with TRBJ1-1; D gene ambiguous. Trimming took 7 bases from V and 0 from J, leaving 9 bases between them. This CDR3 is 13 amino acids long. The CDR3 coding sequence is TGTGCCAGCAACCTGGGAGTGAACACTGAAGCTTTCTTT. It translates to CASNLGVNTEAFF.

This clonotype was seen many times. This chain links TRBV18 with TRBJ1-1; 7 bases fit TRBD1. The germline gives CDR1 KGHSH, CDR2 LQKENI. Germline trimming cut 5 bases from V and 3 bases from J; bases unmatched to any gene: 6. The CDR3 covers 14 residues. CDR3 region: CASSTRQGDTEAFF. CDR3 DNA sequence: TGTGCCAGCTCAACCCGACAGGGAGACACTGAAGCTTTCTTT.

This clonotype has a count of ten or more. This chain uses TRBV20-1 with TRBJ1-5; D not certain. With 3 bases removed from V and 5 bases from J, the gap between germline ends came to 14 bases. This CDR3 is 14 amino acids long. CDR1 is DFQATT and CDR2 is SNEGSKA in the germline V gene (reference sequence). In DNA form, the CDR3 reads TGCAGTGCTAGTCGGCCGGGTTCGGATCAGCCCCAGCATTTT. Translated: CSASRPGSDQPQHF.

This clonotype was detected ten times or more. CDR3 in DNA: TGCAGTGCCTCAAGGGGGGCTCGAGTCACTGAAGCTTTCTTT. Amino acid sequence: CSASRGARVTEAFF. The gene calls are TRBV20-1 and TRBJ1-1; D might be TRBD1 (6 bases). Germline V lookup: CDR1 DFQATT, CDR2 SNEGSKA (reference sequence). The V end was cut by 6 bases, the J end by 4 bases, with 18 bases between. This CDR3 has 14 amino acids.

This clonotype was counted ten times or more. V gene TRBV29-1 combines with J gene TRBJ1-1, with D perhaps matching TRBD1 (5 bases). The germline V and J ends were trimmed by 0 bases and 11 bases, with 19 bases remaining between them. Germline V gene sequence: CDR1 SQVTM, CDR2 ANQGSEA. The CDR3 has 14 residues. In DNA, the CDR3 is TGCAGCGTTGAAGAAGGGACGGTTGTGGCGATGGCTTTCTTT. Its protein is CSVEEGTVVAMAFF.

In this sample, this clonotype turned up many times. The chain has TRBV20-1 and TRBJ1-6; D perhaps matches TRBD1 (6 bases). Deletions cut 4 bases from V and 7 bases from J, with 14 bases between. This CDR3 comprises 14 residues. In germline, CDR1 is DFQATT, CDR2 SNEGSKA (reference sequence). CDR3 in amino acids: CSATRGAENSPLHF. CDR3 nucleotides: TGCAGTGCTACCAGGGGAGCTGAAAATTCACCCCTCCACTTT.

This clonotype was detected many times. V and J are TRBV10-2 and TRBJ2-7, with TRBD1 as a possible D gene (5 bases). CDR1 is WSHSY, CDR2 SAAADI, per germline. This CDR3 has 14 amino acids. Trimming shortened V by 8 bases and J by 6 bases, and 20 bases separated the two germline ends. CDR3 in amino acids: CASRDGAAVGEQYF. The DNA for the CDR3 is TGCGCCAGCCGAGATGGGGCCGCGGTCGGCGAGCAGTACTTC.

This clonotype was detected ten times or more. V and J are TRBV5-1 and TRBJ2-6; maybe TRBD1 (7 bases). Per germline, CDR1 SGHRS and CDR2 YFSETQ. The CDR3 length is 17 residues. Trimming took 1 base from V and 0 from J, leaving 11 bases between them. The CDR3 DNA reads TGCGCCAGCAGCTTGTGGGGGGACAGCTCTGGGGCCAACGTCCTGACTTTC. Protein sequence: CASSLWGDSSGANVLTF.

This clonotype was seen repeatedly, ten times or more. This chain links TRBV15 with TRBJ1-5; maybe TRBD1 (5 bases). V lost 5 bases and J lost 6, with 14 bases in between. Germline loops: CDR1 LNHNV, CDR2 YYDKDF (reference sequence). The CDR3 has 14 amino acids. CDR3 in amino acids: CATSPRGEVQPQHF. The CDR3 DNA follows: TGTGCCACCAGCCCAAGAGGGGAGGTTCAGCCCCAGCATTTT.

This clonotype has a single count. The chain couples TRBV4-1 to TRBJ1-5, with TRBD1 matching over 8 bases. J was trimmed by 4 bases and V by 5 bases; bases with no gene match: 7. Germline loops: CDR1 MGHRA, CDR2 YSYEKL. CDR3 length equals 15 residues. The CDR3 DNA sequence: TGCGCCAGCAGCTTGGGGACAGGAGAAAATCAGCCCCAGCATTTT. Translating it yields CASSLGTGENQPQHF.

This clonotype was seen ten or more times. The chain joins TRBV5-1 to TRBJ1-3; 7 bases match TRBD1. The CDR3 consists of 17 residues. Per the germline V gene, CDR1 is SGHRS and CDR2 is YFSETQ. Germline trimming cut 3 bases from V and 0 bases from J; bases unmatched to any gene: 9. CDR3 in amino acids: CASSSGTVSFSGNTIYF. In nucleotides, the CDR3 is TGCGCCAGCAGCTCCGGGACAGTTTCTTTCTCTGGAAACACCATATATTTT.

The chain is built from TRBV21-1 and TRBJ1-5. TRBV21-1 is a pseudogene locus. The CDR3 runs 18 residues. This CDR3 is CASRRNDETRQDNQPQHF. DNA of the CDR3: TGTGCCAGCAGGCGAAACGATGAAACACGGCAGGACAATCAGCCCCAGCATTTT.

In its sample, this clonotype was seen many times. The gene calls are TRBV6-5 and TRBJ1-2; D ambiguous. The V and J ends lost 3 bases and 4 bases respectively, with 12 bases between them. Germline V lookup: CDR1 MNHEY, CDR2 SVGAGI. The length of the CDR3 is 14 residues. The CDR3: CASSYAGLLYGYTF. For the CDR3, the DNA is TGTGCCAGCAGTTATGCCGGACTCCTCTATGGCTACACCTTC.

There are many counts of this clonotype. The genes are TRBV6-6 and TRBJ1-4; D may be TRBD1 (6 bases). CDR1 MNHNY and CDR2 SVGAGI come from the germline V gene (reference sequence). This CDR3 comprises 13 residues. Trimming left V 7 bases short and J 7 bases short, with 13 bases between. CDR3 protein: CASTMEGGEKLFF. The CDR3, as DNA: TGTGCCAGCACCATGGAGGGGGGTGAAAAACTGTTTTTT.

This clonotype was detected ten times or more. The chain couples TRBV5-1 to TRBJ1-3; maybe TRBD1 (5 bases). The CDR3 runs to 15 residues. Trimming removed 0 bases at V and 2 bases at J, with 9 bases between. CDR1 is SGHRS and CDR2 is YFSETQ in the germline V gene. CDR3 nucleotide sequence: TGCGCCAGCAGCTTGGTGGCGGGGGCTGGAAACACCATATATTTT. This gives the protein CASSLVAGAGNTIYF.

This clonotype was counted many times. The chain carries TRBV12-3 or TRBV12-4 and TRBJ1-6; TRBD1 is a possible D gene (5 bases). Between the trimmed V and J ends, which lost 3 bases and 9 bases, there was a span of 18 bases. The CDR3 runs 16 residues. CDR3 sequence: CASSFQSGIGSSPLHF. CDR3 in DNA: TGTGCCAGCAGTTTCCAATCAGGGATAGGTAGTTCACCCCTCCACTTT.

This clonotype was counted many times. The chain joins TRBV20-1 to TRBJ2-2; 8 bases map to TRBD2. J lost 3 bases, V lost 1 base, and 7 bases had no gene match. The CDR3 sequence is 16 residues long. CDR1 is DFQATT, CDR2 SNEGSKA, per germline (reference sequence). This chain's CDR3 is CSARGGSAGDTGELFF. In DNA form, the CDR3 reads TGCAGTGCTAGAGGGGGGTCAGCGGGGGACACCGGGGAGCTGTTTTTT.

This clonotype was counted ten times or more. This sequence joins TRBV12-3 or TRBV12-4 and TRBJ2-7; D not resolved. The germline V and J ends were trimmed by 3 bases and 2 bases, with 8 bases remaining between them. This CDR3 is 13 amino acids long. The CDR3 nucleotides are TGTGCCAGCAGTTTCACTGATACCTACGAGCAGTACTTC. Translated: CASSFTDTYEQYF.

The chain carries TRBV7-6 and TRBJ2-2; perhaps TRBD1 as D (5 bases). Trimming stripped 1 base from V and 1 base from J, with 7 bases between. Germline lookup yields CDR1 SGHVS and CDR2 FNYEAQ. This CDR3 contains 15 residues. In DNA form, the CDR3 reads TGTGCCAGCAGCTTAGACACAGGGAACACCGGGGAGCTGTTTTTT. Its translation is CASSLDTGNTGELFF.